This T cell receptor beta chain was retrieved from a study of blood T cell repertoires in COVID-19. Turning to the study itself: PBMCs, B-cell-depleted T cells, or T cells were the source of the cDNA or gDNA that made up the material.

Concerning this clone itself: Other DNA variants within this sample encode the same CDR3.

CDR1 is SGHRS, CDR2 YFSETQ, per germline. V lost 0 bases and J lost 1; bases outside the gene matches: 0. The length of the CDR3 is 15 residues. Original data processing: Cell counts per sample came from amplifying reference gene primers. Clones were read by immunoSEQ multiplex PCR, and TCRdb kept only the in-frame ones, dropping some. D and trimming come from the DNA, and the V and J calls and clone size come from that table. The profile shows some 100,000 clones, 80% to 90% of them singletons. The clonotype comes from a human donor in a cohort sampled during active COVID-19. This rearrangement joins TRBV5-1 to TRBJ1-5; TRBD1 matches 8 bases. The sequencing sample was made of peripheral blood. The CDR3 DNA is TGCGCCAGCAGCTTGGGGACAGGGAGCAATCAGCCCCAGCATTTT. Translation: CASSLGTGSNQPQHF.